This is a list of T cell receptor beta chains from one sample in a study of cytomegalovirus exposure and HLA in healthy donors. TCRdb keeps only in-frame clones here, not all; method: immunoSEQ multiplex PCR. The repertoire holds 100,000 to 120,000 clones, with more than 65% as singletons. Sequencing input: PBMCs. The receptor source for this set is a man aged 25 to 45 in good health and CMV-seropositive. Each CDR3 is given with its conserved first and last residue. The D gene is left open where the match is weak. Rows give clone size only sometimes, using once, few, many, or a class for an expanded clone.

d_gene,abundance,j_gene,v_gene,CDR3aa,CDR3nt
TRBD1,NA,TRBJ1-1,TRBV18,CASSRWTGNTEAFF,TGTGCCAGCTCACGATGGACAGGGAACACTGAAGCTTTCTTT
TRBD1,once,TRBJ2-7,TRBV27,CASSYRGEYEQYF,TGTGCCAGCAGCTACAGGGGGGAATACGAGCAGTACTTC
NA,NA,TRBJ2-7,TRBV7-2,CASSFSVGGVDEQYF,TGTGCCAGCAGCTTTAGTGTAGGGGGGGTGGATGAGCAGTACTTC
NA,NA,TRBJ1-6,TRBV19,CASSRQNSPLHF,TGTGCCAGTAGTAGACAAAATTCACCCCTCCACTTT
NA,NA,TRBJ2-1,TRBV5-6,CASSPGSYNEQFF,TGTGCCAGCAGCCCGGGGTCTTACAATGAGCAGTTCTTC
NA,few,TRBJ2-6,TRBV7-3,CASSFSGATGANVLTF,TGTGCCAGCAGCTTTTCTGGGGCCACTGGGGCCAACGTCCTGACTTTC
NA,few,TRBJ2-7,TRBV30,CAWSPQDYEQYF,TGTGCCTGGAGTCCTCAGGACTACGAGCAGTACTTC
TRBD1,NA,TRBJ2-2,TRBV15,CATSRDLGQGPTGELFF,TGTGCCACCAGCAGAGATCTCGGACAGGGGCCCACCGGGGAGCTGTTTTTT
TRBD1,NA,TRBJ1-4,TRBV4-2,CASSQGGTGGVQEKLFF,TGTGCCAGCAGCCAAGGAGGGACAGGGGGAGTTCAGGAAAAACTGTTTTTT
TRBD2,NA,TRBJ2-3,TRBV29-1,CSVVSGVTSTDTQYF,TGCAGCGTTGTTAGCGGGGTTACTAGCACAGATACGCAGTATTTT
NA,NA,TRBJ2-3,TRBV6-5,CASSVGLNTDTQYF,TGTGCCAGCAGTGTGGGGCTGAACACAGATACGCAGTATTTT